Each of the 12 T cell receptor beta chains below was sequenced from the same sample in a study of blood T cell repertoires in COVID-19. Sequenced by immunoSEQ multiplex PCR; TCRdb stores in-frame clones only, minus some. The repertoire holds about 190,000 clones, with approximately 78% as singletons. Sequenced sample: peripheral blood. The receptors were gathered from a woman of 80 years or more with active or convalescent COVID-19.

Comment on this clone: At one end, the junction sequence differs from germline, possibly due to a read error. V usage is TRBV4-1 and J usage is TRBJ1-2; tentative D call: TRBD1 (5 bases). This CDR3 contains 16 residues. Germline V gene data show CDR1 as MGHRA and CDR2 as YSYEKL. The CDR3 reads CASTQAGGSSIYGYTF. CDR3 nucleotides: TGCGCCAGCACCCAAGCGGGGGGATCCTCTATCTATGGCTACACCTTC.

The chain couples TRBV6-1 to TRBJ1-2; D is undetermined. The CDR3 runs 14 residues. Trimming removed 2 bases at V and 6 bases at J, with 13 bases between. CDR1 MNHNS and CDR2 SASEGT come from the germline V gene. This CDR3 reads CASSELGGINGYTF. As DNA, the CDR3 is TGTGCCAGCAGTGAACTGGGAGGGATAAATGGCTACACCTTC.

This clone has a handful of counts. This chain uses TRBV19 with TRBJ1-5; D not certain. The V gene's germline CDR1 is LNHDA and CDR2 SQIVND (reference sequence). The germline V and J ends were trimmed by 7 bases and 2 bases, with 18 bases remaining between them. This CDR3 comprises 16 residues. The CDR3 sequence: CASTPSGYLGNQPQHF. The CDR3 DNA follows: TGTGCCAGTACGCCGTCGGGGTACCTCGGCAATCAGCCCCAGCATTTT.

This chain connects TRBV27 to TRBJ2-2; possibly TRBD1 for D (6 bases). This CDR3 spans 14 amino acids. Trimming pared 6 bases from V and 2 bases from J, leaving 10 bases between. Germline V lookup: CDR1 MNHEY, CDR2 SMNVEV (reference sequence). Here the CDR3 DNA reads TGTGCCAGCAGCTGGGACATTAACACCGGGGAGCTGTTTTTT. Its protein product is CASSWDINTGELFF.

The chain joins TRBV5-5 to TRBJ2-5; no clear D. Trimming left V 0 bases short and J 4 bases short, with 13 bases between. Germline loops: CDR1 SGHKS, CDR2 YYEKEE (reference sequence). The CDR3 length is 15 residues. The CDR3 sequence is CASSLGPKTIETQYF. CDR3 sequence (DNA): TGTGCCAGCAGCTTGGGGCCCAAAACTATAGAGACCCAGTACTTC.

This rearrangement joins TRBV27 to TRBJ1-6; TRBD1 matches at 9 bases. The V and J ends lost 6 bases and 8 bases, in that order; junction bases with no gene match: 8. Germline CDR1 and CDR2: MNHEY and SMNVEV (reference sequence). This CDR3 has 15 amino acids. CDR3 protein: CASRAPTGGDSPLHF. CDR3 in DNA: TGTGCCAGCAGGGCTCCGACAGGGGGGGATTCACCCCTCCACTTT.

The CDR3 DNA follows: TGTGCCAGCAGCCGGGACAGGGAGGTTTCACCCCTCCACTTT. It codes for CASSRDREVSPLHF. The chain combines TRBV28 with TRBJ1-6, with 9 bases fitting TRBD1. The germline gives CDR1 MDHEN, CDR2 SYDVKM. The CDR3 contains 14 residues. V lost 6 bases, J lost 9 bases, and 6 bases stayed unmatched.

This clone is a singleton in its sample. The chain employs TRBV28 and TRBJ1-1, with 8 bases identical to TRBD1. CDR1 MDHEN and CDR2 SYDVKM come from the germline V gene. CDR3 size: 13 residues. The CDR3 reads CASGGPMNTEAFF. The CDR3 region has the DNA TGTGCGTCAGGGGGCCCTATGAACACTGAAGCTTTCTTT.

The chain combines TRBV18 with TRBJ1-6, with 9 bases fitting TRBD1. The CDR3 has 15 amino acids. Trimming at V came to 3 bases and at J to 8 bases, leaving 5 bases not matched to a gene. CDR1 is KGHSH, CDR2 LQKENI, per germline. CDR3 in amino acids: CASSPSTGGYSPLHF. For the CDR3, the DNA is TGTGCCAGCTCACCTTCCACAGGGGGCTATTCACCCCTCCACTTT.

The V call is TRBV6-5, the J call TRBJ2-7, with D maybe TRBD1 (6 bases). V shed 8 bases and J shed 2 bases, with 19 bases lying between them. This CDR3 spans 15 amino acids. The germline CDR1 and CDR2 sequences are MNHEY and SVGAGI. CDR3 bases: TGTGCCAGCCTAAGACGAACAGGGAATCCCTACGAGCAGTACTTC. Translation gives CASLRRTGNPYEQYF.

The gene calls are TRBV4-2 and TRBJ2-7; 11 positions match TRBD1. CDR1 is LGHNA, CDR2 YNFKEQ, per germline. V lost 3 bases and J lost 3; bases outside the gene matches: 7. The CDR3 runs to 16 residues. The CDR3 bases are TGTGCCAGCAGCCAGCAACCGGGACAGGGGGGCTACGAGCAGTACTTC. Protein: CASSQQPGQGGYEQYF.

The genes are TRBV3-1 (or the pseudogene TRBV3-2) and TRBJ2-2; 12 nucleotides align to TRBD1. With 4 bases clipped from V and 5 bases from J, the junction kept 8 bases outside the gene matches. Looked up from germline, CDR1 is LGHDT and CDR2 is YNNKEL (reference sequence). This CDR3 spans 17 amino acids. CDR3 in amino acids: CASSRSGDRGRTGELFF. CDR3 sequence (DNA): TGTGCCAGCAGCCGAAGTGGGGACAGGGGGCGGACCGGGGAGCTGTTTTTT.